One and the same sample provided the 7 T cell receptor beta chains below, sequenced in a study of OX40 agonist ivuxolimab in advanced cancers. Some clones are missing from TCRdb's copy, which holds only in-frame ones; the method was immunoSEQ multiplex PCR. This table has tens of thousands of clones, about 89% appearing once. This material consisted of CD4+ or CD8+ T cells sorted from blood, taken in a trial of the OX40 agonist ivuxolimab. Every receptor here comes from an adult with an advanced solid tumor such as melanoma, head and neck, liver or kidney cancer.

The V and J genes are TRBV19 and TRBJ1-4; tentatively, D is TRBD1 (5 bases). Deletions cut 6 bases from V and 4 bases from J, with 9 bases between. CDR1 LNHDA and CDR2 SQIVND come from the germline V gene (reference sequence). This CDR3 comprises 13 residues. CDR3: CASRLRVNEKLFF. CDR3 sequence (DNA): TGTGCCAGTAGGCTCAGGGTTAATGAAAAACTGTTTTTT. The whole variable domain, remainder taken from reference TRBV19 and TRBJ1-4, is DGGITQSPKYLFRKEGQNVTLSCEQNLNHDAMYWYRQDPGQGLRLIYYSQIVNDFQKGDIAEGYSVSREKKESFPLTVTSAQKNPTAFYLCASRLRVNEKLFFGSGTQLSVL.

This clone showed up just a few times. V and J are TRBV7-9 and TRBJ2-1; 8 bases line up with TRBD1. Looked up from germline, CDR1 is SEHNR and CDR2 is FQNEAQ (reference sequence). This CDR3 contains 16 residues. V was pared by 6 bases and J by 4 bases, with 11 bases of the junction left unmatched. CDR3 nucleotide sequence: TGTGCCAGCAGACGCTCGGGACAGGAGATTTACAATGAGCAGTTCTTC. Its translation is CASRRSGQEIYNEQFF.

This sequence joins TRBV30 and TRBJ1-4; the D gene is possibly TRBD1 (5 bases). Germline V gene data show CDR1 as GTSNPN and CDR2 as SVGIG (reference sequence). Trimming removed 1 base at V and 7 bases at J, with 16 bases between. The CDR3 contains 15 residues. The CDR3 DNA reads TGTGCCTGGAGTGGCGGGGGGGGAGCAGCTGAAAAACTGTTTTTT. Encoded protein: CAWSGGGGAAEKLFF.

This chain links TRBV18 with TRBJ2-3; D call uncertain. V lost 6 bases, J lost 0 bases, and 13 bases lay in between. The CDR3 sequence is 15 residues long. The V gene's germline CDR1 is KGHSH and CDR2 LQKENI. The CDR3 DNA is TGTGCCAGCTCCCCTATAGTTACTAGCACAGATACGCAGTATTTT. It yields the protein CASSPIVTSTDTQYF.

A few counts support this clone. This sample includes further DNA sequences coding for the same CDR3. This chain connects TRBV5-4 to TRBJ2-5; 8 nucleotides match TRBD2. Germline V gene lookup returns CDR1 SGHNT and CDR2 YYREEE (reference sequence). CDR3 length equals 14 residues. V was pared by 2 bases and J by 1 base, with 1 base of the junction left unmatched. Written as DNA, the CDR3 is TGTGCCAGCAGCTTAGCGGGGGTCCAAGAGACCCAGTACTTC. The encoded protein is CASSLAGVQETQYF.

The chain uses TRBV30 and TRBJ1-6, with unresolved D. Germline V gene lookup returns CDR1 GTSNPN and CDR2 SVGIG (reference sequence). The CDR3 sequence is 14 residues long. Between the trimmed V and J ends, which lost 4 bases and 8 bases, there was a span of 15 bases. CDR3 amino acids: CAWNPLQRDSPLHF. As DNA, the CDR3 is TGTGCCTGGAACCCCCTCCAGAGGGATTCACCCCTCCACTTT. The whole variable domain, filled in from reference TRBV30 and TRBJ1-6, reads SQTIHQWPATLVQPVGSPLSLECTVEGTSNPNLYWYRQAAGRGLQLLFYSVGIGQISSEVPQNLSASRPQDRQFILSSKKLLLSDSGFYLCAWNPLQRDSPLHFGNGTRLTVT.

The chain combines TRBV5-1 with TRBJ2-6, with TRBD1 matching 9 bases. The CDR3 runs to 17 residues. Losses at the gene ends were 4 bases for V and 1 base for J; bases not matched to a gene: 6. Germline values: CDR1 SGHRS, CDR2 YFSETQ. This CDR3 is CASSVGQGSSGANVLTF. The CDR3 DNA follows: TGCGCCAGCAGCGTGGGACAGGGTAGTTCTGGGGCCAACGTCCTGACTTTC.